This T cell receptor (beta chain) came from a study of blood T cell repertoires in COVID-19. TCRdb's table, derived via immunoSEQ multiplex PCR, lists solely in-frame clones and lacks some. Among 300,000 to 350,000 clones listed, approximately 90% were seen once. This clone was seen just once. Germline CDR1 is MDHEN and CDR2 is SYDVKM. The CDR3 consists of 13 residues. The ends were cut back, 8 bases at V and 8 bases at J, with 18 bases in the middle. Patients in Seattle were enrolled during active infection, then followed longitudinally. The rearrangement joins TRBV28 to TRBJ1-2, with TRBD1 as a possible D gene (6 bases). The sequence was obtained from a woman in her 30s with COVID-19, enrolled during active disease. Sequenced input: peripheral blood. The CDR3 loop reads CASGAGGVGGYTF. CDR3 coding DNA: TGTGCCAGCGGGGCGGGGGGCGTGGGCGGCTACACCTTC.